This T cell receptor beta chain was captured in a study of blood T cells in healthy people across ages. Primers used in a second PCR of roughly 6 to 11 cycles were a sample-barcoded 5' primer and a J-beta primer mix. TCRdb recomputed calls from the 5' RACE reads with MiXCR, one row per CDR3 protein. The repertoire holds about 2 million distinct CDR3 sequences, roughly 49% seen once, with about 2.1% in the top ten. The CDR3 runs to 15 residues. Looked up from germline, CDR1 is SGHTA and CDR2 is FQGNSA. The junction had 7 bases not matched to a gene; V was cut back by 1 base and J by 11 bases. A remark on this clonotype: The antigen remains undetermined.

Regarding the study as a whole: For the donors, CMV status was unknown and possibly confounded expanded clonotype changes. Since the PBMCs were unsorted, naive and antigen-experienced cells could not be conclusively compared.

PBMCs numbering at least 6 million were isolated per sample. The sequence was obtained from a woman between 40 and 55 years old in good health. The sequenced material came from blood. J is TRBJ2-1 and V is TRBV7-2, with 11 bases matching TRBD2. The CDR3 sequence is CASSLVTSGTYKQFF. DNA of the CDR3: TGTGCCAGCAGCTTAGTGACTAGCGGGACCTACAAGCAGTTCTTC.